This T cell receptor beta chain was observed in a study of T cell repertoires in cytomegalovirus infection. Study-level points and caveats: The ex vivo response was dominated by HLA-C-restricted CMV-specific TCR beta clonotypes.

Turning to this clonotype: The antigen remains unidentified.

Each CDR3 protein gets one entry after TCRdb re-called the reads with MiXCR. The data show roughly 920,000 distinct CDR3 sequences, 31% seen once. The TCR comes from a human donor in good health (CMV status not recorded). Some clones in this sample may be carry-over from other donors' samples. Source: cultured CD8+ T cells from PBMCs, taken from culture after CMV antigen stimulation.

CDR3 nucleotides: TGTGCCACCCTCGACGTTGAGGGAGGGGTCCTAGACGAGCAGTACTTC. The encoded protein is CATLDVEGGVLDEQYF. This chain joins TRBV10-3 and TRBJ2-7; 7 positions agree with TRBD2. The germline V gene encodes CDR1 ENHRY and CDR2 SYGVKD. This CDR3 is built from 16 residues. After removal of 10 bases from V and 5 bases from J, the junction contained 20 bases not matched to a gene.